Following are 4 T cell receptor beta chains from one sample sequenced in a study of blood T cell repertoires in COVID-19 (dated by TCRdb to 2018 to 2020). The library was built by means of the immunoSEQ multiplex PCR assay. In its TCRdb copy, this immuneACCESS table keeps in-frame sequences only and misses some clones. Where compared with another copy, unresolved V genes explain less than half of these, and the others have no known cause. This sample lists approximately 240,000 clones; about 83% were detected once. Jointly, the top ten make up 5.5% of the sample. Sequenced: peripheral blood. Every receptor here comes from a human donor in a cohort sampled during active COVID-19.

This clone was observed a single time. The rearrangement links TRBV3-1 (or the pseudogene TRBV3-2) to TRBJ1-2, with 9 bases aligning to TRBD1. Germline values: CDR1 LGHDT, CDR2 YNNKEL (reference sequence). Trimming took 6 bases from V and 4 from J; bases not matched to a gene: 9. This CDR3 region has 15 residues. The chain's CDR3 is CASSLPGQGGYGYTF. DNA of the CDR3: TGTGCCAGCAGTCTACCGGGACAGGGAGGCTATGGCTACACCTTC.

CDR3 protein: CASKTQGRQSNQPQHF. DNA for the CDR3: TGTGCCAGCAAGACTCAGGGGCGCCAAAGCAATCAGCCCCAGCATTTT. The chain is built from TRBV2 and TRBJ1-5; D might be TRBD1 (6 bases). Germline CDR1 is SNHLY and CDR2 is FYNNEI. The CDR3 covers 16 residues. The germline V and J ends were trimmed by 7 bases and 1 base, with 17 bases remaining between them.

CDR3 sequence (DNA): TGTGCCAGCAGCTTAATGACAGGGGGGACTGAAGCTTTCTTT. Amino acids: CASSLMTGGTEAFF. The V gene is TRBV7-6, the J gene TRBJ1-1; 9 nucleotides line up with TRBD1. V shed 2 bases, J shed 5 bases, and the junction held 3 bases outside the gene matches. The CDR3 contains 14 residues. The germline V gene has CDR1 SGHVS and CDR2 FNYEAQ. The full variable domain, in which reference TRBV7-6 and TRBJ1-1 provide the parts outside the CDR3, is GAGVSQSPRYKVTKRGQDVALRCDPISGHVSLYWYRQALGQGPEFLTYFNYEAQQDKSGLPNDRFSAERPEGSISTLTIQRTEQRDSAMYRCASSLMTGGTEAFFGQGTRLTVV.

This chain joins TRBV7-2 and TRBJ2-1; TRBD1 might be the D (6 bases). V was pared by 5 bases and J by 5 bases, with 13 bases between. This CDR3 has 14 residues. CDR1 is SGHTA and CDR2 is FQGNSA in the germline V gene. The CDR3 sequence is CASSLGQSHNEQFF. In nucleotides, the CDR3 is TGTGCCAGCAGCCTCGGACAGTCCCACAATGAGCAGTTCTTC.